This entry lists 2 T cell receptor beta chains sequenced from one sample in a study of cytomegalovirus exposure and HLA in healthy donors. Produced via immunoSEQ multiplex PCR; TCRdb's table is partial and in-frame only. The sample yields some 250,000 clones, roughly 87% seen once. The source material was PBMCs. These receptors were taken from a woman aged 30 to 39 in good health and CMV-seronegative.

This rearrangement joins TRBV9 to TRBJ1-5, with a tentative D call TRBD1 (5 bases). The V end was cut by 7 bases, the J end by 7 bases, with 15 bases between. This CDR3 comprises 13 residues. Germline V CDR1 and CDR2: SGDLS, YYNGEE. The CDR3: CASATDAGQPQHF. The CDR3 DNA sequence: TGTGCCAGCGCCACGGACGCAGGGCAGCCCCAGCATTTT.

This clone was detected once. The chain couples TRBV19 to TRBJ1-2; D possibly corresponds to TRBD1 (6 bases). CDR1 is LNHDA, CDR2 SQIVND, per germline (reference sequence). The V end lost 11 bases, the J end lost 5 bases, and 12 bases lay between the germline ends. There are 11 residues in the CDR3. The CDR3, as DNA: TGTGCCGGATCAACAGGGTATGGCTACACCTTC. Translation gives CAGSTGYGYTF.